Listed here are 5 T cell receptor beta chains from one sample, sequenced in a study of T cells after yellow fever vaccination. MiXCR, run by TCRdb on the 5' RACE reads, gives a single entry per CDR3 protein. The table shows some 300,000 distinct CDR3 sequences, with around 10% occurring only once. The source material was CD4+ T cells sorted from PBMCs, sampled 5 days after the yellow fever booster vaccination. These receptor sequences come from a man aged 18-30 years who received the YFV17D yellow fever vaccine.

This clonotype was seen more than once but under ten times. The chain employs TRBV25-1 and TRBJ1-5; D remains ambiguous. Germline V gene data show CDR1 as MGHDK and CDR2 as SYGVNS. The CDR3 totals 12 residues. The germline V and J ends were trimmed by 4 bases and 9 bases, with 10 bases remaining between them. The CDR3 protein is CASSGAPGPQHF. CDR3 nucleotides: TGTGCCAGCAGTGGGGCACCAGGGCCCCAGCATTTT.

This clonotype was detected a few times. The chain has TRBV4-1 and TRBJ2-2; no reliable D call. The CDR3 is made up of 14 amino acids. Deletions cut 5 bases from V and 4 bases from J, with 11 bases between. The germline CDR1 and CDR2 sequences are MGHRA and YSYEKL. DNA for the CDR3: TGCGCCAGCAGCTATTTTCCGGGCACCGGGGAGCTGTTTTTT. This gives the protein CASSYFPGTGELFF.

This clonotype turned up a few times. The chain links TRBV4-2 to TRBJ1-5; no firm D call. Germline CDR1 and CDR2: LGHNA and YNFKEQ. This CDR3 is 14 amino acids long. With 6 bases removed from V and 0 bases from J, the gap between germline ends came to 9 bases. The CDR3 region has the DNA TGTGCCAGCAGGAAATCGGATAGCAATCAGCCCCAGCATTTT. This gives the protein CASRKSDSNQPQHF.

This clonotype was detected only a few times. The chain links TRBV5-1 to TRBJ2-1, with D perhaps matching TRBD2 (6 bases). Germline CDR1 is SGHRS and CDR2 is YFSETQ. The CDR3 consists of 13 residues. The V gene lost 6 bases and the J gene lost 10 bases, with 17 bases spanning the gap. Here the CDR3 DNA reads TGCGCCAGCACCGGGACTTTAACGGGGGAGCAGTTCTTC. This codes for CASTGTLTGEQFF.

This clonotype was counted a few times. The chain joins TRBV4-3 to TRBJ1-2, with D possibly matching TRBD1 (5 bases). The germline CDR1 and CDR2 sequences are LGHNA and YSLEER. The CDR3 is made up of 16 amino acids. The V end lost 0 bases, the J end lost 5 bases, and 16 bases lay between the germline ends. CDR3 nucleotides: TGCGCCAGCAGCCAAGAGGCCCAGGCAGGGCTTTATGGCTACACCTTC. This encodes CASSQEAQAGLYGYTF.